This T cell receptor beta chain was obtained from a study of CD8 T cells in Susac syndrome. The length of the CDR3 is 14 residues. CDR1 SGHNT and CDR2 YYREEE come from the germline V gene (reference sequence). V was pared by 0 bases and J by 4 bases, with 1 base of the junction left unmatched. An input of 0.5 to 1 ug of RNA was subjected to reverse transcription using random hexamers. Multiplex immunoSEQ PCR targeted 54 Vbeta and 13 Jbeta TCR beta segments. TCRdb fed the immunoSEQ multiplex PCR reads into MiXCR, producing one record per CDR3 protein. The sample contains about 150,000 distinct CDR3 sequences, 85% to 95% of which appear only once. TCR beta was sequenced from blood CD8+ and CD4+ T cells. Susac syndrome patients met recently defined diagnostic criteria for definite or probable disease.

This clonotype was sampled from a human donor with Susac syndrome. The sample taken for sequencing was CD8+ T cells from PBMCs. The rearrangement links TRBV5-4 to TRBJ2-3; 8 bases match TRBD1. The DNA of the CDR3 is TGTGCCAGCAGCTTGGCCAGGGGGCCAGATACGCAGTATTTT. Translated, it gives CASSLARGPDTQYF.